The clone carrying this T cell receptor beta chain appeared a few times. Its specificity is unknown. The data originate from a study of identical twins. The study's findings and limits: The study drew conclusions from cross-sectional statistical analysis, not from following the same donors. One should note that invariant MAIT and iNKT cells could partly confound zero-insertion analyses.

With template switching, a universal primer site was added, and the cDNA carried unique molecular identifiers. TCRdb ran MiXCR on the 5' RACE reads and lists one entry per CDR3 protein. The data show about 260,000 distinct CDR3 sequences, roughly 7% seen once. Germline CDR1 is LNHNV and CDR2 is YYDKDF (reference sequence). V was pared by 2 bases and J by 9 bases, with 11 bases between. There are 13 residues in the CDR3. Separately, the same data were catalogued under a study of yellow fever vaccine responses in identical twins.

Material: memory (CD45RO+) T cells sorted from blood. The receptor was isolated from a woman younger than 35 in good health. The chain has TRBV15 and TRBJ2-1; D is unclear. The CDR3 loop reads CATSRSKVAEQFF. Here the CDR3 DNA reads TGTGCCACCAGCAGATCCAAGGTAGCTGAGCAGTTCTTC. Full variable domain (missing parts from reference TRBV15 and TRBJ2-1): DAMVIQNPRYQVTQFGKPVTLSCSQTLNHNVMYWYQQKSSQAPKLLFHYYDKDFNNEADTPDNFQSRRPNTSFCFLDIRSPGLGDTAMYLCATSRSKVAEQFFGPGTRLTVL.